Given below is one TCR beta chain in context. The data were taken from a study of blood T cell repertoires in COVID-19. Study in general: The origin of the acute and convalescent COVID-19 samples was the United States, Italy and Spain. PBMCs, B-cell-depleted T cells, or T cells were the source of the cDNA or gDNA that made up the material.

Under the authors' procedure: Reference gene primer amplification gave estimated nucleated cell counts. The method was immunoSEQ multiplex PCR; TCRdb's version includes in-frame clones alone and lacks a portion of them. D and trimming were read from the DNA, whereas the V and J calls and clone size are those reported in that table. The top ten clones hold under 4.5% of a sample with roughly 120,000 clones, over 85% of them seen once. Germline-derived CDR1 and CDR2 are MGHRA and YSYEKL. This CDR3 is built from 14 residues. The ends were cut back, 3 bases at V and 2 bases at J, with 11 bases in the middle.

Sequencing was carried out using peripheral blood. The sequence was obtained from a man aged 50 to 60 with active COVID-19. This chain links TRBV4-1 with TRBJ2-7; a possible D gene is TRBD2 (5 bases). In DNA form, the CDR3 reads TGCGCCAGCAGCCATCCTCTGGAGGCCTACGAGCAGTACTTC. Protein sequence: CASSHPLEAYEQYF.